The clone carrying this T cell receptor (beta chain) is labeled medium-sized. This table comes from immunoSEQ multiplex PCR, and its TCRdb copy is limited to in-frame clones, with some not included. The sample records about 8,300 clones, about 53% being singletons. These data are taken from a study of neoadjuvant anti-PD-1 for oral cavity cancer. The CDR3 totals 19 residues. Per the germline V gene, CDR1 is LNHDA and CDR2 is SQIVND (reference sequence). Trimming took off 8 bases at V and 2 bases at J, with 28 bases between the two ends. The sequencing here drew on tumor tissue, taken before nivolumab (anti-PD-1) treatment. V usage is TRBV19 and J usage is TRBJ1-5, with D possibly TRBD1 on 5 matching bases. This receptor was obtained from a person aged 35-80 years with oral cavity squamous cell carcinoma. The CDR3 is CASSHALGTGTGGNQPQHF. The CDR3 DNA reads TGTGCCAGTTCGCACGCCCTGGGGACGGGAACTGGGGGCAATCAGCCCCAGCATTTT.